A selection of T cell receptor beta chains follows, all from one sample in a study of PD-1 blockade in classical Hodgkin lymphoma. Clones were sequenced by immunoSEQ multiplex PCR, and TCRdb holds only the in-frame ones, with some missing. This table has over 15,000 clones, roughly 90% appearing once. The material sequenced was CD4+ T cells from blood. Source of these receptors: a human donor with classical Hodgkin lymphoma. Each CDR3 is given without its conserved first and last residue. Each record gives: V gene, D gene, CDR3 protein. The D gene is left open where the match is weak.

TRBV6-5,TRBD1,ASSTGTGINYGYT
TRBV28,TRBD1,ASSFGDRGYSPLH
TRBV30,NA,AWYQELSNTEAF
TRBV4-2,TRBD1,ASSRGTGEETQY
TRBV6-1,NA,ASRGRDPSYGYT
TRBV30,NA,AWTSMVRFNTEAF
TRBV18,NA,ASSVGTREKLF
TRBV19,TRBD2,ASSMGGQETQY
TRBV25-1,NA,ASSDPTSGQTQQY
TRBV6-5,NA,ASSDIPRVHLPF
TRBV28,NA,ASSRGNQPQH
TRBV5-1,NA,ASSIDRAGTGELF
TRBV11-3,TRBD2,ASSLGLAPYEQY
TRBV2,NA,ASKAGPYGYT
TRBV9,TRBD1,ASSAGTGGSGANVLT
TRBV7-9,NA,ASSLPVRDGYT
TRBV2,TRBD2,ASSDGAGGHNNEQF
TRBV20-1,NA,SASGRNIQY
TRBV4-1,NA,ASSPPEGEKLF
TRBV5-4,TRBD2,ASSLAGGASTDTQY
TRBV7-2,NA,ASSLDGGHYEQY
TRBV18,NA,ASSPPGGSYGYT
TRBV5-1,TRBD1,ASSLVGQGSTGELF
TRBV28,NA,ASSSSVYEQY
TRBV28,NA,ASSLAVSNQPQH
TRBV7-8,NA,ASSARRQPSQEQY
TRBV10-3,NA,AISEFRGVELDTQY
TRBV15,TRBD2,ATSRDQLAGVSQY
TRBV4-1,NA,ASSQESVAGGGIQY
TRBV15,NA,ATSRDPGADTQY
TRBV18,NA,ASSPGSNEKLF
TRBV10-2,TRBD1,ASSEPAGQGGRYT
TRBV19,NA,ASSISGTIRGETQY
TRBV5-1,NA,ASSLFDSAYEQY
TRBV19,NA,ASIRSNTEAF
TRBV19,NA,ASSRNPRGSETQY
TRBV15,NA,ATSRAWAGANVLT
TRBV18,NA,ASSLTESGANVLT
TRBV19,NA,ASSIGRNTIY
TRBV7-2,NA,ASSPGTGELF
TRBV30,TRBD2,AWSVLAGPQAAQY
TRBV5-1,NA,ASSLGSGGGTDTQY
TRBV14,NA,ASSRSRLLNTEAF
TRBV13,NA,ASSRVTEAF
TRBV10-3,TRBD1,AITKDRAGYT
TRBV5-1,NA,ASSLAEGGRAGELF